This TCR beta chain emerged from a study of T cells in Graves' hyperthyroidism and ophthalmopathy (dated 2019 in TCRdb). Concerning the study at large: Peripheral blood samples were taken at the time of initial diagnosis, prior to any treatment. The 95 to 100 discovery patients were divided at random into training and test sets in a 7:3 ratio. An independent validation cohort of under 20 hyperthyroidism patients and 17 patients who later progressed to ophthalmopathy tested prospective prediction of ophthalmopathy. According to the paper, TCR Vbeta CDR3 sequencing was carried out on 120 to 150 peripheral blood samples, which came from more than 40 ophthalmopathy, 75 to 80 hyperthyroidism and about 17 progressor patients. TCR V-J signatures able to tell the groups apart were searched for in a discovery cohort of some 100 patients, of whom under 45 had Graves' ophthalmopathy and 57 had stable Graves' hyperthyroidism. Once sampling was done, hyperthyroidism patients were given methimazole at a starting dose of 30 mg daily, whereas ophthalmopathy patients were given high-dose intravenous methylprednisolone. The study also compared thyroid tissue and blood T-cell repertoires from about 6 Graves' hyperthyroidism patients. What the study reported, not specific to this receptor: Blood samples also contained most of the expanded thyroid clonotypes (frequency above 0.001), which suggests that blood repertoires may reflect thyroid immune responses. In validation, progression to ophthalmopathy was predicted by the model with more than 65% sensitivity and under 85% specificity, a median of roughly six months before onset. A model built on a 13 V-J signature distinguished ophthalmopathy from stable hyperthyroidism, reaching roughly 88% sensitivity and around 81% specificity in cross-validation and 80%/75% in testing. No statistical method was used to fix the sample size in advance, and group allocation was not hidden from the investigators.

The CDR3, cysteine through phenylalanine, is 15 amino acids long. Only the CDR3 part of the read is kept: 45 bases, read in frame from the first base. V lost 0 bases and J lost 6 bases, and the count of bases not matched to a germline gene is 3. The CDR1 and CDR2 encoded by the germline V gene are SGDLS and YYNGEE. Amplification of TCR beta CDR3 regions was carried out from RNA transcripts. The first round of RT-PCR for the TCR CDR3 was performed with the HTBI primer set and the Qiagen OneStep RT-PCR kit. A second multiplex PCR round built the libraries, followed by size selection and purification. The libraries were sequenced on an Illumina HiSeq2000 using paired-end 100 bp reads. In the paper's pipeline: SOAPnuke was used to process the raw data, throwing out any read that contained adapters or uncalled bases, had a mean Phred below 15, or lacked an exact constant-primer or identifier match. COPE v1.2.5 was used to merge the high-quality paired reads, and each unique nucleotide sequence was defined as a clonotype. Clonotypes were aligned to IMGT TRBV, TRBD and TRBJ reference segments using MiTCR v1.1. Analysis was restricted to V-J combinations with a frequency above 0.0001, which covered approximately 99% of repertoires. A TCS score was defined as the ratio between F50 (clonal expansion) and ExV (chaos), using BLOSUM62-based TCRdist between CDR3 peptides within each V-J. Welch's t-statistics and random forest reduced 500 to 550 V-J features to roughly 13, which were used in a naive Bayes classifier (R e1071). The similarity between thyroid and blood repertoires was quantified using the Morisita-Horn index. TCRdb reprocessing: public reads trimmed at Q25 with fastp, clones called with MiXCR, in-frame beta chains kept. Entries are consolidated by CDR3 protein sequence, retaining the most common genes and DNA. What appears here as the V and J calls and clone size reflects TCRdb's work, not the paper's. The sample profile shows under 40,000 distinct CDR3 sequences; around 53% of them were found once. 17% of the sample is taken by the ten largest.

Note on this clonotype: Its antigen specificity is not known. No base quality information exists; no much larger clone differs at one position.

In the ophthalmopathy patients, disease was moderately to severely active, with a Clinical Activity Score of 3 or more, a NOSPECS grade of 4 or more, and a duration of less than 3 months. Exclusion was applied to patients with uncontrolled infections, other autoimmune diseases, pregnancy or lactation. Clinical symptoms, serum thyroxine and TRAb, thyroid ultrasound, and orbital computed tomography formed the basis for the diagnoses. PBMCs were isolated from about 10 ml of fresh peripheral blood by Ficoll-Paque density gradient centrifugation. Total RNA was extracted with Trizol reagent, and quality was checked on an Agilent 2100 Bioanalyzer.

The TCR sequence derives from a man aged 35-49 years with Graves' ophthalmopathy. The chain joins TRBV9 to TRBJ2-1, with TRBD2 matching 10 junction bases. Material: blood. The CDR3 has the sequence CASSVGSGRANEQFF. The nucleotide sequence is TGTGCCAGCAGCGTAGGCAGCGGGAGGGCCAATGAGCAGTTCTTC.